This T cell receptor (beta chain) was profiled in a study of spatial heterogeneity in lung cancer. On the study more broadly: PBMC samples from follow-up, where available, were sequenced a median of approximately 24 months after resection. Combinations of a unique TCR and a UMI were tallied in raw reads, and on average each appeared more than ten times.

Ten or more counts support this clonotype. Antigen: not known. Time point noted: blood at routine non-recurrence follow-up after resection. Sequencing was performed on whole RNA extracted from tumor and nontumor lung tissue, or from frozen PBMC, and the material was left unsorted. TCRdb used MiXCR to reprocess the 5' RACE reads, holding one entry per CDR3 protein. The sample gives about 16,000 distinct CDR3 sequences, roughly 6.3% of which show up once; 25% is in the top ten. General study findings and limits: More often at tumor resection than at routine follow-up, ubiquitous expanded tumor TCRs were detected in the blood.

The clonotype was recovered from a male donor with early-stage non-small cell lung cancer. This specimen was PBMCs, taken at follow-up.

In nucleotides, the CDR3 is TGCGCCAGCAGCCAAGCCCCCGAGGACACTGAAGCTTTCTTT. Translated: CASSQAPEDTEAFF. The chain couples TRBV4-3 to TRBJ1-1; D not certain. V shed 1 base and J shed 3 bases, with 9 bases lying between them. Germline lookup yields CDR1 LGHNA and CDR2 YSLEER. The CDR3 length is 14 residues.